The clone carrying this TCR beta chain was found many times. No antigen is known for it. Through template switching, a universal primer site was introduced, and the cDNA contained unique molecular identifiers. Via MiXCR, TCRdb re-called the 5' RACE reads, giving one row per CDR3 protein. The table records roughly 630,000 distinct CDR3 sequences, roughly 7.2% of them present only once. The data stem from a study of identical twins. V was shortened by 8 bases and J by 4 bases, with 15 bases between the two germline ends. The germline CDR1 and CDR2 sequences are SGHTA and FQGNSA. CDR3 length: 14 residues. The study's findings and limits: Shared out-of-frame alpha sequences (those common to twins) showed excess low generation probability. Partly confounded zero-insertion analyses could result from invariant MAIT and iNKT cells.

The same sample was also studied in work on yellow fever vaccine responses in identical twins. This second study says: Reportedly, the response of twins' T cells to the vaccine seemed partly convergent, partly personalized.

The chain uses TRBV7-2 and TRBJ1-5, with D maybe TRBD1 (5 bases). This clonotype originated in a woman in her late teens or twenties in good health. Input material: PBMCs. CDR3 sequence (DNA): TGTGCCAGCCGCTACCAGGGTAATAATCAGCCCCAGCATTTT. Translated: CASRYQGNNQPQHF. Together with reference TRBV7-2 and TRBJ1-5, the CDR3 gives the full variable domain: GAGVSQSPSNKVTEKGKDVELRCDPISGHTALYWYRQSLGQGLEFLIYFQGNSAPDKSGLPSDRFSAERTGGSVSTLTIQRTQQEDSAVYLCASRYQGNNQPQHFGDGTRLSIL.